This T cell receptor (beta chain) was sequenced for a study of blood T cell repertoires in COVID-19. For the study at large: Samples representing acute and convalescent COVID-19 were sourced from the United States, Italy and Spain.

In the study's own analysis: For nucleated cells, counts were estimated from reference gene primer amplification. Profiled with immunoSEQ multiplex PCR; TCRdb holds only in-frame clones, not every one. That table supplies the V and J calls and clone size; D and trimming were determined from the DNA. The sample holds fewer than 300,000 clones, about nine tenths seen once. Germline V CDR1 and CDR2: SGHVS, FQNEAQ. The CDR3 has 16 amino acids. The V and J ends lost 1 base and 4 bases, in that order; junction bases with no gene match: 8. This clonotype originated in a person under 35 with COVID-19, enrolled during active disease. The chain carries TRBV7-8 and TRBJ1-2; TRBD1 aligns across 8 bases. What was sequenced was peripheral blood. The CDR3 bases are TGTGCCAGCAGCTTAGAAGTGGGACAGGATCCCTATGGCTACACCTTC. Its translation is CASSLEVGQDPYGYTF.